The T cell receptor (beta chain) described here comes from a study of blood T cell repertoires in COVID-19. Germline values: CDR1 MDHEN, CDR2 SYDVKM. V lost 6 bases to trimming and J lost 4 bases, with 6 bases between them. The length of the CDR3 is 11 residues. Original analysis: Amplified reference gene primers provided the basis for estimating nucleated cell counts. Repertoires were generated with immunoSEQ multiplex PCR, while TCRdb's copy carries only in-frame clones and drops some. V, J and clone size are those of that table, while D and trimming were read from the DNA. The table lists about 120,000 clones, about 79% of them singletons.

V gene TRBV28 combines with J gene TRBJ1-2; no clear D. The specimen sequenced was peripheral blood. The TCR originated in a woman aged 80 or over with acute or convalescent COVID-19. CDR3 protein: CASRSGYGYTF. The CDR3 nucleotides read TGTGCCAGCAGGTCGGGCTATGGCTACACCTTC.